These T cell receptor beta chains were read from a single sample in a study of T cells expressing NK-cell markers. TCRdb processed the 5' RACE reads again and assigns one entry to each CDR3 protein, with no DNA. This sample contains 200,000 to 300,000 distinct CDR3 sequences. Sequencing input: blood T cells: a sorted CD56 or NKG2C T cell subset, CD4+ or CD8+ T cells, or bulk PBMC T cells (not recorded which). The source is a man between 18 and 29 years old in good health. Both conserved end residues are part of each CDR3.

j_call v_call cdr3_aa
TRBJ2-7 TRBV7-2 CASSLKGNSYEQYF
TRBJ2-7 TRBV9 CASSVVAGPYEQYF
TRBJ1-5 TRBV12-3/TRBV12-4 CASQSSLYSNQPQHF
TRBJ2-3 TRBV20-1 CSAALGSGTLTDTQYF
TRBJ2-1 TRBV24-1 CATSDLGGAAGNGDEQFF
TRBJ1-2 TRBV29-1 CSVGRAGPLAKGYTF
TRBJ2-1 TRBV7-3 CASSLSYHNEQFF
TRBJ2-3 TRBV6-4 CASSDSTSGRDTQYF
TRBJ2-5 TRBV7-8 CASSSSGREQETQYF
TRBJ1-5 TRBV5-8 CASQGWDNQPQHF
TRBJ2-1 TRBV6-2/TRBV6-3 CASSYGSGGEFF
TRBJ1-2 TRBV18 CASSPGRDSGYTF
TRBJ1-6 TRBV20-1 CSARGTGSPLHF
TRBJ2-5 TRBV29-1 CSVKDRDAETQYF
TRBJ2-3 TRBV20-1 CSARKGTSGGDTQYF
TRBJ2-2 TRBV10-3 CAIKRESDTGELFF
TRBJ2-7 TRBV25-1 CASSVPAHYEQYF
TRBJ2-3 TRBV7-2 CASSLGGNRDTQYF
TRBJ2-1 TRBV6-1 CASSEGTSRYNEQFF
TRBJ2-3 TRBV29-1 CSVARARDTQYF
TRBJ1-1 TRBV18 CASSPGQAYEAFF
TRBJ1-6 TRBV7-2 CASSRATGDNSPLHF
TRBJ1-4 TRBV20-1 CSALKQPNEKLFF